This entry features one T cell receptor (beta chain) sequence. Its antigen is not identified. This table comes from immunoSEQ multiplex PCR, and its TCRdb copy is limited to in-frame clones, with some not included. The data contain 1,100,000 or so clones, around 78% of them seen just once; the ten biggest clones take up about 0.52%. Per the germline V gene, CDR1 is SGHTA and CDR2 is FQGNSA. The CDR3 is made up of 14 amino acids. The J segment lost 4 bases and the V segment lost 5 bases, leaving 4 bases of the junction unmatched. The data belong to a study of shared clonotypes between healthy human individuals. Study results and caveats: Tissue TCR repertoires likely differ from these blood-only repertoires.

Sequences were obtained from memory CD4+ T cells from PBMCs. The subset: CD45RA-negative fraction. The V and J genes are TRBV7-2 and TRBJ2-2, with TRBD2 matching over 7 bases. The receptor comes from a man younger than 35 in good health. Some clones in this sample may be carry-over from other donors' samples. The CDR3 spells CASSPWGGTGELFF. The CDR3 bases are TGTGCCAGCAGCCCCTGGGGGGGCACCGGGGAGCTGTTTTTT.